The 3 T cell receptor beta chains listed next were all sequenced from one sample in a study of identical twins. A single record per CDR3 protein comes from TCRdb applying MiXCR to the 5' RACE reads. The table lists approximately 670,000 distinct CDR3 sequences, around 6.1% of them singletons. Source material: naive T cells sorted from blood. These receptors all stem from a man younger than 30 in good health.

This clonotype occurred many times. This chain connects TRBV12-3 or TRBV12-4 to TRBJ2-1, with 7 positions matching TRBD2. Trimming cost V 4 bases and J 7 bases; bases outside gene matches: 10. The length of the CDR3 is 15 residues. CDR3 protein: CASSSPLRRENEQFF. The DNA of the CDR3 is TGTGCCAGCAGTTCCCCCTTGCGGCGGGAGAATGAGCAGTTCTTC.

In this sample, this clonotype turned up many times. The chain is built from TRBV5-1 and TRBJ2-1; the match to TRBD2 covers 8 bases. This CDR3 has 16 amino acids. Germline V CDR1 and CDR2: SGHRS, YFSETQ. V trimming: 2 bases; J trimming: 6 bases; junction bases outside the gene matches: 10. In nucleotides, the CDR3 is TGCGCCAGCAGCTTCCCTCCGGCGGGAGGCCGCAATGAGCAGTTCTTC. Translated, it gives CASSFPPAGGRNEQFF.

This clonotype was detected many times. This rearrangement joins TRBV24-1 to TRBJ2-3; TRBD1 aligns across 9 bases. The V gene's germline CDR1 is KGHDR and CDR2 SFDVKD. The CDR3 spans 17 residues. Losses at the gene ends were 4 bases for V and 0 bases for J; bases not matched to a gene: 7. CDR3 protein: CATSDAGTGWSTDTQYF. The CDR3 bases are TGTGCCACCAGTGACGCCGGGACAGGGTGGAGCACAGATACGCAGTATTTT.